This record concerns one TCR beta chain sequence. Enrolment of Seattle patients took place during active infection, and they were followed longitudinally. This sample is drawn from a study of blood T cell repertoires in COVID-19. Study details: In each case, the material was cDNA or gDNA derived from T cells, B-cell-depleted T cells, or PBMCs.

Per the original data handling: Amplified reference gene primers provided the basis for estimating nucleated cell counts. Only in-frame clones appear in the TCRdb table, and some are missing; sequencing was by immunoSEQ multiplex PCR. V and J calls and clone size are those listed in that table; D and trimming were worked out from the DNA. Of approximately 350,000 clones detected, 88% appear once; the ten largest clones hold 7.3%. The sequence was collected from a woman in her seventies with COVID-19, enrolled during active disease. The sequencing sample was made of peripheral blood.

The CDR3 region is CASSSDDRVINEQFF. In DNA, the CDR3 is TGTGCCAGCAGTTCCGACGACAGGGTTATTAATGAGCAGTTCTTC. This chain uses TRBV6-2 or TRBV6-3 with TRBJ2-1; TRBD1 aligns across 7 bases. Trimming took 4 bases from V and 7 from J; bases not matched to a gene: 10. CDR1 and CDR2 (germline): MNHEY, SVGEGT. The CDR3 has 15 residues.